The 12 T cell receptor beta chains presented below share a single source sample, sequenced in a study of tumor and adjacent non-tumor tissue in lung cancer listed by TCRdb under 2018. The library came from multiplex PCR. The sequencer listed for this sample is Illumina HiSeq 2500. Following protocols modified from ARM-PCR, the researchers constructed TCRbeta libraries through three rounds of nested PCR with primers (Table S4). The public sequencing data were trimmed at Q25 with fastp and processed into clonotypes with MiXCR by TCRdb, which kept only in-frame beta chains. For every CDR3 protein sequence, its rows merge into one entry that carries the most common genes and DNA. Across this sample there are under 95,000 distinct CDR3 sequences, with around 57% seen only once. Around 15% of the sample goes to the ten largest clones. RNA was isolated from bulk, unsorted tissue, and RNA quality was assessed with a NanoDrop ND-1000 and an Agilent 2100.

The sequencing input was lung tumor tissue. The receptors were sampled from an older man with non-small cell lung cancer.

This clonotype has ten or more counts. The V and J genes are TRBV5-6 and TRBJ2-7, with TRBD1 matching over 10 bases. The CDR3 length is 15 residues. Trimming removed 0 bases from V and 3 bases from J; junction bases left unmatched: 3. Per germline, CDR1 SGHDT and CDR2 YYEEEE. The CDR3 bases are TGTGCCAGCAGCTTGGAACGGGACAGGGGCTACGAGCAGTACTTC. Its translation: CASSLERDRGYEQYF.

This clonotype appeared a single time. A read error is possible here, since a much larger clone lies one base away. The rearrangement uses TRBV7-9 and TRBJ1-1; a weak D match, TRBD1 (5 bases). V was clipped by 5 bases and J by 0 bases, with 16 bases between them. Germline lookup yields CDR1 SEHNR and CDR2 FQNEAQ (reference sequence). The CDR3 sequence is 16 residues long. The DNA of the CDR3 is TGTGCCAGCAGCCTGGGGGTGGCAGCGATGAACACTGAAGCTTTCTTT. This codes for CASSLGVAAMNTEAFF.

To note about this clonotype: A clone one base away is much larger, so this may be a read error. V is TRBV6-5 and J is TRBJ1-1, with D hard to call. V lost 6 bases and J lost 4, with 6 bases in between. CDR3 length equals 11 residues. Germline loops: CDR1 MNHEY, CDR2 SVGAGI. The DNA of the CDR3 is TGTGCCAGCAGCCAGATCACTGAAGCTTTCTTT. Residues: CASSQITEAFF.

The table lists this clonotype with many counts. The chain couples TRBV20-1 to TRBJ2-7; D is possibly TRBD2 (5 bases). CDR1 is DFQATT and CDR2 is SNEGSKA in the germline V gene (reference sequence). The CDR3 sequence is 14 residues long. V gave up 4 bases and J gave up 0 bases, with 13 bases separating them. In nucleotides, the CDR3 is TGCAGTGCTATCCGACCGGGGAGCTCCTACGAGCAGTACTTC. Protein sequence: CSAIRPGSSYEQYF.

Note on this clonotype: Its ends do not fully match the called genes, so a read error is possible. The rearrangement uses TRBV28 and TRBJ1-2; maybe TRBD1 (5 bases). The CDR3 sequence is 13 residues long. Germline V gene lookup returns CDR1 MDHEN and CDR2 SYDVKM. The CDR3, as DNA: TGTGCCAGCACGCAACAGGATAACCATGGCTATACCTTC. This gives the protein CASTQQDNHGYTF.

Regarding this clonotype: A read error may be the cause here, since a much bigger clone is one base away. The chain carries TRBV5-4 and TRBJ2-3, with 10 nucleotides matching TRBD2. The CDR3 is made up of 15 amino acids. Germline loops: CDR1 SGHNT, CDR2 YYREEE (reference sequence). The DNA for the CDR3 is TGTACCAGCAGCTTGTTAGCGGGAGGACAAGATACGCAGTATTTT. Translated: CTSSLLAGGQDTQYF.

The chain employs TRBV10-3 and TRBJ2-5; a possible D gene is TRBD1 (6 bases). Germline assignment: CDR1 ENHRY and CDR2 SYGVKD. Trimming took off 6 bases at V and 8 bases at J, with 22 bases between the two ends. The CDR3 contains 15 residues. The CDR3 is CAISRGTKDVDTQYF. In nucleotides, the CDR3 is TGTGCCATCAGCAGGGGAACAAAAGATGTGGATACCCAGTACTTC.

CDR3 nucleotide sequence: TGTGCCAGCAGTTGGGGAAGGAACGAGCAGTACTTC. Translated: CASSWGRNEQYF. The chain has TRBV28 and TRBJ2-7; D is uncertain. The V gene's germline CDR1 is MDHEN and CDR2 SYDVKM. The CDR3 runs 12 residues. Trimming left V 4 bases short and J 5 bases short, with 9 bases between.

In its sample, this clonotype was seen once. Because it lacks the conserved phenylalanine or tryptophan at the end, this CDR3 is likely a read error. In nucleotides, the CDR3 is TGTACCAGCAAGGGAACCGGGGAGCTGTTTATT. It yields the protein CTSKGTGELFI. The V call is TRBV12-3 or TRBV12-4, the J call TRBJ2-2; no reliable D call. The CDR3 spans 11 residues.

The chain joins TRBV7-9 to TRBJ2-5; 7 bases fit TRBD1. Trimming cost V 5 bases and J 4 bases; bases outside gene matches: 7. The length of the CDR3 is 14 residues. Per the germline V gene, CDR1 is SEHNR and CDR2 is FQNEAQ (reference sequence). This chain's CDR3 is CASSLRGIGETQYF. The CDR3 DNA reads as TGTGCCAGCAGCCTCAGGGGGATAGGAGAGACCCAGTACTTC.

Worth noting for this clonotype: The junction does not match germline at one end; this may be a read error. This chain joins TRBV29-1 and TRBJ2-3; 9 nucleotides line up with TRBD2. CDR3 size: 15 residues. Germline values: CDR1 SQVTM, CDR2 ANQGSEA. CDR3 region: CSVETAGGATDMQYF. CDR3 nucleotide sequence: TGCAGCGTTGAGACGGCGGGGGGGGCCACGGATATGCAGTATTTT.

Worth noting for this clonotype: It is likely a read error, because the conserved phenylalanine at the end of the CDR3 is missing. The gene calls are TRBV6-2 or TRBV6-3 and TRBJ2-5, with D perhaps TRBD2 (5 bases). Germline V lookup: CDR1 MNHEY, CDR2 SVGEGT. The CDR3 contains 15 residues. V was trimmed by 6 bases and J by 7 bases, leaving 21 bases between them. The chain's CDR3 is CASRDARGYKGTQYL. The CDR3 coding sequence is TGTGCCAGCAGGGACGCCCGGGGATACAAAGGGACCCAGTACCTC.